This is a list of T cell receptor beta chains from one sample in a study of cytomegalovirus exposure and HLA in healthy donors. Only in-frame clones appear in the TCRdb table, and some are missing; sequencing was by immunoSEQ multiplex PCR. The repertoire holds fewer than 200,000 clones, with roughly 84% as singletons. Sequences were obtained from PBMCs. These receptors all stem from a man aged 18 to 29 in good health and CMV-seropositive. The CDR3 runs from the conserved cysteine through the conserved F or W. A D gene is named only where the DNA matches it firmly. Expanded clones get a size class; other rows say once, few or many, or leave the size out.

d_gene	abundance	v_gene	j_gene	CDR3aa	CDR3nt
-	few	TRBV1	TRBJ2-4	CTSSHSPLGPKNIQYF	TGCACCAGCAGCCATTCGCCACTAGGTCCCAAAAACATTCAGTACTTC
-	-	TRBV6-1	TRBJ2-6	CASSDTLSANGLTF	TGTGCCAGCAGTGACACCCTGAGCGCCAACGGCCTGACTTTC
TRBD1	-	TRBV6-5	TRBJ2-7	CASSYGQGAYGQYF	TGTGCCAGCAGTTACGGGCAGGGGGCCTACGGGCAGTACTTC
-	-	TRBV19	TRBJ1-1	CASISRGGGTEAFF	TGTGCCAGTATATCCAGGGGCGGGGGCACTGAAGCTTTCTTT
TRBD1	once	TRBV5-1	TRBJ2-6	CASMTGATGANVLTF	TGCGCCAGCATGACAGGGGCAACTGGGGCCAACGTCCTGACTTTC
TRBD1	-	TRBV10-3	TRBJ1-1	CAISSGTDNTEAFF	TGTGCCATCAGTTCCGGGACAGATAACACTGAAGCTTTCTTT
-	-	TRBV30	TRBJ1-6	CAWSVLGGGNSPLHF	TGTGCCTGGAGTGTACTAGGGGGGGGGAATTCACCCCTCCACTTT
-	-	TRBV6-8	TRBJ1-6	CASMYNSPLHF	TGTGCCAGTATGTATAATTCACCCCTCCACTTT
-	-	TRBV2	TRBJ1-3	CASSEVSRPGNTIYF	TGTGCCAGCAGTGAAGTCAGCAGGCCTGGAAACACCATATATTTT
-	-	TRBV5-1	TRBJ2-7	CASSGPGLRYEQYF	TGCGCCAGCAGCGGCCCGGGACTCCGATACGAGCAGTACTTC
-	-	TRBV4-1	TRBJ2-7	CASSPHLEPSSYEQYF	TGCGCCAGCAGCCCACATCTAGAACCCAGCTCCTACGAGCAGTACTTC
TRBD2	-	TRBV11-3	TRBJ2-3	CASSPSGGATDTQYF	TGTGCCAGCAGCCCAAGCGGGGGGGCCACAGATACGCAGTATTTT
-	-	TRBV7-2	TRBJ2-7	CASSLARAYEQYF	TGTGCCAGCAGCTTAGCACGGGCCTACGAGCAGTACTTC
TRBD1	-	TRBV10-3	TRBJ2-2	CAISEGTGKPFTGELFF	TGTGCCATCAGTGAAGGGACAGGCAAGCCGTTCACCGGGGAGCTGTTTTTT
-	-	TRBV4-1	TRBJ1-1	CASSHITGGKNTEAFF	TGCGCCAGCAGCCACATTACCGGGGGGAAGAACACTGAAGCTTTCTTT
TRBD1	-	TRBV12-5	TRBJ2-2	CASGLVRGQGEPGELFF	TGTGCTAGTGGTTTGGTACGAGGACAGGGGGAACCCGGGGAGCTGTTTTTT
-	-	TRBV2	TRBJ2-5	CASRRGGEAQYF	TGTGCCAGCAGGAGGGGGGGCGAGGCCCAGTACTTC
-	-	TRBV4-3	TRBJ1-5	CASSQDGLDNQPQHF	TGCGCCAGCAGCCAAGACGGACTTGACAATCAGCCCCAGCATTTT
-	-	TRBV15	TRBJ1-1	CATSREGREMNTEAFF	TGTGCCACCAGCAGAGAGGGCCGGGAGATGAACACTGAAGCTTTCTTT
TRBD1	-	TRBV5-4	TRBJ2-7	CASSLGVRQGGTYEQYF	TGTGCCAGCAGCTTGGGGGTAAGACAGGGTGGAACCTACGAGCAGTACTTC
TRBD1	-	TRBV6-6	TRBJ1-2	CAVLRAGGSGYTF	TGTGCCGTATTGAGGGCAGGGGGCTCTGGCTACACCTTC
-	-	TRBV19	TRBJ2-2	CASSFTGLNTGELFF	TGTGCCAGTAGTTTCACAGGGCTGAACACCGGGGAGCTGTTTTTT
-	-	TRBV6-5	TRBJ1-1	CASSYIQFTGRDAFF	TGTGCCAGCAGTTACATCCAATTCACAGGGAGGGATGCTTTCTTT
TRBD2	-	TRBV11-3	TRBJ2-1	CASSSTGVEAGGLGNEQFF	TGTGCCAGCAGCTCCACAGGGGTGGAAGCGGGGGGGTTGGGGAATGAGCAGTTCTTC
TRBD2	-	TRBV11-3	TRBJ2-1	CASSLGWNGGLYNEQFF	TGTGCCAGCAGCTTAGGATGGAACGGGGGGTTGTACAATGAGCAGTTCTTC
-	few	TRBV19	TRBJ2-2	CASSPGGLFGGGELFF	TGTGCCAGTAGCCCCGGCGGACTTTTTGGTGGCGGGGAGCTGTTTTTT
-	-	TRBV10-3	TRBJ2-1	CAISEERGPNEQFF	TGTGCCATCAGTGAGGAAAGGGGCCCCAATGAGCAGTTCTTC
-	-	TRBV18	TRBJ1-5	CASSHPGTSQHF	TGTGCCAGCTCACATCCCGGGACAAGCCAGCATTTT
-	-	TRBV7-8	TRBJ2-6	CASSFKETGANVLTF	TGTGCCAGCAGCTTTAAGGAGACTGGGGCCAACGTCCTGACTTTC